This T cell receptor (beta chain) was found in a study of blood T cell repertoires in COVID-19. Across the study: Samples came from the United States, Italy and Spain, spanning acute and convalescent COVID-19. PBMCs, B-cell-depleted T cells, or T cells provided the cDNA or gDNA that made up the material.

Per the original data handling: Cell counts per sample came from amplifying reference gene primers. Measured with immunoSEQ multiplex PCR; TCRdb has only the in-frame clones, and not every one. Clone size and V and J calls were adopted from that table, with D and trimming inferred from the DNA. In the table there are 250,000 or so clones, around 91% of which are singletons. This CDR3 spans 14 amino acids. The junction had 3 bases not matched to a gene; V was cut back by 1 base and J by 4 bases. Germline V CDR1 and CDR2: SGHAT, FQDESV (reference sequence). Patients in Seattle were enrolled during active infection, then followed longitudinally.

Specimen: peripheral blood. This TCR was recovered from a woman aged 55-75 years with COVID-19, enrolled during active disease. The rearrangement joins TRBV11-1 to TRBJ1-1, with 7 bases that match TRBD1. DNA for the CDR3: TGTGCCAGCAGCTTAGGAACAGGGGTCACTGAAGCTTTCTTT. It translates to CASSLGTGVTEAFF.